The rows below give T cell receptor beta chains drawn from one sample of a study of control samples from healthy donors and cancer patients. This table comes from immunoSEQ multiplex PCR, and its TCRdb copy is limited to in-frame clones, with some not included. The sample contains 35,000 to 50,000 clones, roughly 86% of which appear only once. Input material: PBMCs. The receptors were sampled from a woman aged 60 to 75 with lung cancer. Both conserved end residues are part of each CDR3.

V	J	CDR3
TRBV15	TRBJ2-1	CATSRMQGLEQFF
TRBV19	TRBJ2-7	CASMGLAGGAREQYF
TRBV6-5	TRBJ2-7	CASSSNARSSYEQYF
TRBV19	TRBJ2-7	CASSGGGRLAGTYEQYF
TRBV6-6	TRBJ1-5	CASSPPPSGGSNQPQHF
TRBV6-2/TRBV6-3	TRBJ2-5	CASSPGLAVPPQETQYF
TRBV25-1	TRBJ1-2	CASSDSGQTHGNGYTF
TRBV5-1	TRBJ1-2	CASSFGDDGMNYGYTF
TRBV9	TRBJ1-4	CASSVGGGKLFF
TRBV7-9	TRBJ2-1	CASSPYTGYNEQFF
TRBV21-1	TRBJ2-1	CASTNSGGRNNEQFF
TRBV5-1	TRBJ1-1	CASSLKGPRTEAFF
TRBV11-2	TRBJ2-7	CASSRASGSSYEQYF
TRBV11-2	TRBJ2-2	CASSTPTSGAPNTGELFF
TRBV5-5	TRBJ2-1	CASSPSWAGGDLNEQFF
TRBV7-2	TRBJ2-7	CASSVYYEQYF
TRBV19	TRBJ1-5	CASSPLDRINQPQHF
TRBV5-4	TRBJ2-7	CASSWEVGQAVYEQYF
TRBV6-1	TRBJ1-4	CASSEPPARGNEKLFF
TRBV5-1	TRBJ2-7	CASSLDRVSYEQYF
TRBV18	TRBJ2-5	CASSRRQETQYF
TRBV25-1	TRBJ2-1	CASSASGLADNEQFF
TRBV10-2	TRBJ2-7	CASSEGALAGGGEQYF
TRBV6-6	TRBJ2-7	CASSYSLGPNSYEQYF
TRBV9	TRBJ1-6	CASSVEWDYNSPLHF
TRBV7-2	TRBJ2-3	CASSLMEGADTQYF
TRBV29-1	TRBJ2-7	CSVRGLAGTYEQYF
TRBV24-1	TRBJ2-5	CATSDFRGLAGQETQYF
TRBV20-1	TRBJ2-7	CSARGTSGSHEQYF
TRBV19	TRBJ2-2	CASSIGKNTGELFF
TRBV2	TRBJ2-2	CASNTNPDRQGARSGELFF
TRBV30	TRBJ2-7	CAWSVPPGLVNYEQYF
TRBV7-2	TRBJ2-5	CASSLVAGIQETQYF
TRBV9	TRBJ2-5	CASSGTGGLKTQYF
TRBV3-1/TRBV3-2	TRBJ1-2	CASSGDNYGYTF
TRBV7-9	TRBJ1-2	CASSLEGASDYGYTF
TRBV5-5	TRBJ1-5	CASSWGYARAPSDQPQHF
TRBV7-9	TRBJ2-7	CASSPLTGGGSYEQYF
TRBV13	TRBJ2-2	CASSLSLKGLGRSGELFF
TRBV30	TRBJ2-1	CAFQTKAGTYNEQFF
TRBV6-5	TRBJ2-1	CAGEEASGINEQFF